Listed below are T cell receptor beta chains from one sample, sequenced in a study of cytomegalovirus exposure and HLA in healthy donors. TCRdb keeps only in-frame clones here, not all; method: immunoSEQ multiplex PCR. The data show a few hundred thousand clones, more than 80% seen once. The sequenced sample was PBMCs. All receptors come from a woman aged 18-30 years in good health and CMV-seronegative. CDR3s include the opening cysteine and the closing phenylalanine or tryptophan. Fields, in order: V gene, clone size, D gene, CDR3 length, J gene, CDR3 DNA, CDR3 protein. A D gene is named only where the DNA matches it firmly. Size is omitted from some rows. Given values are once, few, many or a class for expanded clones.

TRBV30,NA,TRBD2,14,TRBJ2-3,TGTGCCTGGAGTCCCACTAGCGGGAGGCATACCCAGGGTTTT,CAWSPTSGRHTQGF
TRBV7-2,NA,TRBD2,19,TRBJ2-1,TGTGCCAGCAGCTTAGCAACCGGTCCTCCAGCGGGAGGCTACAATGAGCAGTTCTTC,CASSLATGPPAGGYNEQFF
TRBV5-3,NA,NA,16,TRBJ2-7,TGTGCCAGAAGCAGAACGAACAGTTCAGGGGTCTACGAGCAGTACTTC,CARSRTNSSGVYEQYF
TRBV6-5,NA,NA,15,TRBJ2-7,TGTGCCAGCAGTCAACGACAGGGAGGTATGTCCGAGCAGTACTTC,CASSQRQGGMSEQYF
TRBV19,NA,TRBD2,15,TRBJ2-1,TGTGCCAGTAGTATCGGACTAGCGGGAGGGAATGAGCAGTTCTTC,CASSIGLAGGNEQFF
TRBV30,NA,NA,15,TRBJ1-5,TGTGCCTGGAGTCTGGCAGGGCCTATTGGGGAGCCCCAGCATTTT,CAWSLAGPIGEPQHF
TRBV6-5,NA,NA,13,TRBJ2-7,TGTGCCAGCAGTTGGGCAGGTACCTACGAGCAGTACTTC,CASSWAGTYEQYF
TRBV28,NA,TRBD2,20,TRBJ2-6,TGTGCCAGCAGTCCCCCGGGGGGAGAAAGAACTAGCTCTGGGGCCAACGTCCTGACTTTC,CASSPPGGERTSSGANVLTF
TRBV2,NA,TRBD1,13,TRBJ1-2,TGTGCCAGCCGCGGACAGGGAGGAGTTGGCTACACCTTC,CASRGQGGVGYTF
TRBV5-4,NA,NA,12,TRBJ1-1,TGTGCCAGCAGTCCGGGGGACACTGAAGCTTTCTTT,CASSPGDTEAFF
TRBV7-8,NA,NA,13,TRBJ2-7,TGTGCCAGCAGCTTGACTGGAGGAAGCGAGCAGTACTTC,CASSLTGGSEQYF
TRBV5-6,NA,NA,15,TRBJ1-4,TGTGCCAGCAGCTTCGGACAGACAACTAATGAAAAACTGTTTTTT,CASSFGQTTNEKLFF
TRBV2,few,TRBD2,15,TRBJ2-1,TGTGCCAGCAGCTTCTCCGGGACTAGCATCAATGAGCAGTTCTTC,CASSFSGTSINEQFF
TRBV28,once,NA,13,TRBJ2-7,TGTGCCAGCAGGGGGACTCACTCCTACGAGCAGTACTTC,CASRGTHSYEQYF
TRBV19,NA,NA,14,TRBJ2-5,TGTGCCAGTAGTTGGGGACTTCATGCAGAGACCCAGTACTTC,CASSWGLHAETQYF
TRBV28,NA,TRBD2,14,TRBJ2-7,TGTGCCAGCAGTTTATCAGGGACTAAATACGAGCAGTACTTC,CASSLSGTKYEQYF
TRBV2,NA,NA,17,TRBJ2-7,TGTGCCAGCAGTGATGGCCCTCCGGGGGTGGGGGAATACGAGCAGTACTTC,CASSDGPPGVGEYEQYF
TRBV29-1,once,TRBD1,14,TRBJ1-2,TGCAGCGGGGTGTGGACAGGGGGTAACTATGGCTACACCTTC,CSGVWTGGNYGYTF
TRBV30,NA,NA,14,TRBJ1-1,TGTGCCTGGGTCAGAAACAGGGCGGGCACTGAAGCTTTCTTT,CAWVRNRAGTEAFF
TRBV2,NA,TRBD1,15,TRBJ2-7,TGTGCCAGCAGCCCCCCGGGACAGGGCTCCTACGAGCAGTACTTC,CASSPPGQGSYEQYF
TRBV27,NA,TRBD2,16,TRBJ2-3,TGTGCCAGCAGTTTATTGCGGGAGGTGGGGACAGATACGCAGTATTTT,CASSLLREVGTDTQYF
TRBV4-1,few,NA,14,TRBJ2-1,TGCGCCAGCAGCCAAGAAGTCCAGTACAATGAGCAGTTCTTC,CASSQEVQYNEQFF
TRBV4-1,NA,NA,13,TRBJ2-7,TGCGCCAGCAGCCCAAACTTGGCCTACGAGCAGTACTTC,CASSPNLAYEQYF
TRBV30,NA,NA,15,TRBJ1-2,TGTGCCTGGAGTGCGCCAAGCAGGGGCCAGGGGGGCTACACCTTC,CAWSAPSRGQGGYTF
TRBV2,few,NA,14,TRBJ1-6,TGTGCCAGCACTTCCACGGGGATTAATTCACCCCTCCACTTT,CASTSTGINSPLHF
TRBV9,NA,NA,17,TRBJ2-1,TGTGCCAGCAGCGCCTTAGACTGGCGGCTAACCTACAATGAGCAGTTCTTC,CASSALDWRLTYNEQFF
TRBV28,NA,NA,13,TRBJ1-2,TGTGCCAGCGGCATACAGGGAGATTATGGCTACACCTTC,CASGIQGDYGYTF
TRBV7-7,once,TRBD2,17,TRBJ2-1,TGTGCCAGCAGCCCTCGGCCCGGGACTAGCGGCTTCCGTGAGCAGTTCTTC,CASSPRPGTSGFREQFF
TRBV6-1,NA,NA,16,TRBJ1-5,TGTGCCAGCAGTGAACTGACTCTCCATAGCAATCAGCCCCAGCATTTT,CASSELTLHSNQPQHF
TRBV2,NA,TRBD2,15,TRBJ2-3,TGTGCCAGCAGTCTTTTCGGACTAGCTGCAGATACGCAGTATTTT,CASSLFGLAADTQYF
TRBV15,NA,TRBD1,14,TRBJ2-3,TGTGCCACCAGCAGGGGACAGGGCACAGATACGCAGTATTTT,CATSRGQGTDTQYF
TRBV9,NA,TRBD2,14,TRBJ2-5,TGTGCCAGCAGCGTAGGAGCGACTAGCGGGACCCGGTACTTC,CASSVGATSGTRYF
TRBV27,NA,TRBD1,14,TRBJ2-2,TGTGCCAGCAGTCTCCGGACAGGGTCCGGGGAGCTGTTTTTT,CASSLRTGSGELFF
TRBV28,NA,NA,13,TRBJ2-7,TGTGCCAGCAGTCCTACAGGGACCTACGAGCAGTACTTC,CASSPTGTYEQYF
TRBV6-6,NA,NA,14,TRBJ1-2,TGTGCCAGCAGTTACTCGAACAGGGAAGATGGCTACACCTTC,CASSYSNREDGYTF
TRBV6-5,NA,NA,13,TRBJ2-3,TGTGCCAGCACCAATACCCGGACAGATACGCAGTATTTT,CASTNTRTDTQYF
TRBV18,NA,NA,17,TRBJ2-2,TGTGCCAGCTCACCACCGGGGGGGCGCGCGGACACCGGGGAGCTGTTTTTT,CASSPPGGRADTGELFF
TRBV6-1,NA,TRBD2,15,TRBJ2-1,TGTGCCAGCAGTGAGCGGGAGGGCTCCTACAATGAGCAGTTCTTC,CASSEREGSYNEQFF
TRBV4-1,NA,NA,14,TRBJ2-7,TGCGCCAGCAGCCAACGGCAGGAAGTCTACGAGCAGTACTTC,CASSQRQEVYEQYF
TRBV5-1,NA,NA,17,TRBJ1-2,TGCGCCAGCAGCTACCATTTTAACCAGGGTTCCAACTATGGCTACACCTTC,CASSYHFNQGSNYGYTF
TRBV28,NA,TRBD1,15,TRBJ1-1,TGTGCCAGCAGTTTTGGGGACAGGGTAACCGCTGAAGCTTTCTTT,CASSFGDRVTAEAFF
TRBV5-4,few,TRBD2,15,TRBJ2-7,TGTGCCAGCAGCCCGGAGGCGGGAGCCACCTACGAGCAGTACTTC,CASSPEAGATYEQYF
TRBV19,NA,TRBD1,14,TRBJ1-5,TGTGCCAGTAGTGCTAGACAGGGCGGGCAGCCCCAGCATTTT,CASSARQGGQPQHF
TRBV28,NA,NA,15,TRBJ1-5,TGTGCCAGCAGTTTTGGGGAGGGGGATACTCAGCCCCAGCATTTT,CASSFGEGDTQPQHF
TRBV2,few,NA,13,TRBJ1-2,TGTGCCAGCAGTGTGGACAGCTACTATGGCTACACCTTC,CASSVDSYYGYTF
TRBV7-8,NA,NA,15,TRBJ2-7,TGTGCCAGCAGCTTAGAGGGACTCTTCTCCTACGAGCAGTACTTC,CASSLEGLFSYEQYF
TRBV2,NA,NA,15,TRBJ1-4,TGTGCCAGCGGGGGGGACACAGAGCTTAGGGAAAAACTGTTTTTT,CASGGDTELREKLFF